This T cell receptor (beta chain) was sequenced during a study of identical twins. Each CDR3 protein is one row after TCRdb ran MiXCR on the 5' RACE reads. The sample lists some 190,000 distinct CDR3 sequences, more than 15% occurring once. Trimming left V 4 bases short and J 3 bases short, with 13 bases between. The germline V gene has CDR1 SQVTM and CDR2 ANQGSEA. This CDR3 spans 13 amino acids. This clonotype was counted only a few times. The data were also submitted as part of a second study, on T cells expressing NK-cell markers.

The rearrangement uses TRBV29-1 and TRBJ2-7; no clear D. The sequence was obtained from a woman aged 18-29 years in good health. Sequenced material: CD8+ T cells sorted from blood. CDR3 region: CSVGPGPNYEQYF. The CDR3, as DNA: TGCAGCGTTGGTCCCGGACCCAACTACGAGCAGTACTTC.